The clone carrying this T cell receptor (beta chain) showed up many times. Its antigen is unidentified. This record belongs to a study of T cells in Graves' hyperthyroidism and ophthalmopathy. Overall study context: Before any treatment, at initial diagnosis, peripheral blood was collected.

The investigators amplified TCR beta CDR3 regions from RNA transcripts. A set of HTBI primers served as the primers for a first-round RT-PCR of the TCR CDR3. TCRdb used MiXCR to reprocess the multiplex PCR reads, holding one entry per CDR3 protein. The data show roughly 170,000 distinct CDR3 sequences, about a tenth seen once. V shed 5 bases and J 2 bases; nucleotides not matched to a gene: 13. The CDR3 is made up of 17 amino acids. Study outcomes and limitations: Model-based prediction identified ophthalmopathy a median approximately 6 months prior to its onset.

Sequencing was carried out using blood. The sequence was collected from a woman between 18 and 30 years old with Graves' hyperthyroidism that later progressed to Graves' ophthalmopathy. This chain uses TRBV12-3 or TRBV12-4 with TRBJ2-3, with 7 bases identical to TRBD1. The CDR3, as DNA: TGTGCCAGCAGTCCCCGCCCGGGACAGACATCCACAGATACGCAGTATTTT. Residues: CASSPRPGQTSTDTQYF.